A single sample is the source of the 18 T cell receptor beta chains below, sequenced in a study of cytomegalovirus exposure and HLA in healthy donors. 13 Jbeta primers and 60 Vbeta primers were used for the PCR. Here immunoSEQ multiplex PCR was the method, and the copy in TCRdb shows in-frame clones only, minus some. The top ten hold under 2% of the sample, which has 150,000 to 200,000 clones, around 83% seen once. Material for sequencing was PBMCs. These receptors were collected from a man aged 35-49 years in good health and CMV-seropositive.

The DNA of the CDR3 is TGCGCCAGCAGCCAAGACAGGGGGGTTACTGAAGCTTTCTTT. It yields the protein CASSQDRGVTEAFF. The rearrangement uses TRBV4-3 and TRBJ1-1; 7 bases line up with TRBD1. CDR1 and CDR2 (germline): LGHNA, YSLEER. V was pared by 0 bases and J by 5 bases, with 3 bases of the junction left unmatched. CDR3 length: 14 residues.

The V and J genes are TRBV7-9 and TRBJ1-1; maybe TRBD1 (5 bases). The germline gives CDR1 SEHNR, CDR2 FQNEAQ (reference sequence). This CDR3 contains 15 residues. Trimming shortened V by 3 bases and J by 3 bases, and 14 bases separated the two germline ends. The CDR3 DNA is TGTGCCAGCAGCTTCGGGGGGAGGGCCGACACTGAAGCTTTCTTT. This sequence encodes CASSFGGRADTEAFF.

This chain links TRBV5-5 with TRBJ2-1; the match to TRBD2 covers 9 bases. V shed 1 base and J 7 bases; nucleotides not matched to a gene: 6. The germline V gene encodes CDR1 SGHKS and CDR2 YYEKEE (reference sequence). There are 15 residues in the CDR3. The CDR3 sequence: CASSLLALAGNEQFF. The CDR3 bases are TGTGCCAGCAGCTTGCTGGCGCTAGCGGGGAATGAGCAGTTCTTC.

This clone came up a few times. The chain recombines TRBV10-3 with TRBJ1-2, with no clear D. V lost 0 bases, J lost 8 bases, and 7 bases lay in between. This CDR3 region has 12 residues. The germline CDR1 and CDR2 sequences are ENHRY and SYGVKD. CDR3 DNA sequence: TGTGCCATCAGTGAGTCCCACAAGGGCTACACCTTC. Protein: CAISESHKGYTF.

V and J are TRBV5-3 and TRBJ1-4; D is unclear. TRBV5-3 is given ORF status, its function remaining uncertain. Trimming left V 2 bases short and J 5 bases short, with 13 bases between. The CDR3 contains 15 residues. CDR3 amino acids: CARSFRVALNEKLFF. In nucleotides, the CDR3 is TGTGCCAGAAGCTTCCGGGTTGCCCTAAATGAAAAACTGTTTTTT.

The chain carries TRBV7-2 and TRBJ1-2; TRBD1 might be the D (6 bases). V lost 5 bases, J lost 6 bases, and 10 bases lay in between. Germline V lookup: CDR1 SGHTA, CDR2 FQGNSA. The CDR3 contains 12 residues. CDR3 in DNA: TGTGCCAGCAGCCCTAGGACAGATGGCTACACCTTC. Protein: CASSPRTDGYTF.

The genes are TRBV5-1 and TRBJ2-7, with 7 bases that match TRBD1. J gave up 3 bases and V 4 bases, and 4 bases lay outside the gene matches. The length of the CDR3 is 13 residues. Germline V gene data show CDR1 as SGHRS and CDR2 as YFSETQ. CDR3: CASSPRQGYEQYF. CDR3 coding DNA: TGCGCCAGCAGCCCCAGACAGGGCTACGAGCAGTACTTC.

The genes are TRBV6-5 and TRBJ1-2; D is possibly TRBD1 (6 bases). The CDR3 loop spans 14 amino acids. The V end was cut by 4 bases, the J end by 4 bases, with 13 bases between. Germline V gene sequence: CDR1 MNHEY, CDR2 SVGAGI. The chain's CDR3 is CASSSLTGRYGYTF. In DNA, the CDR3 is TGTGCCAGCAGTTCCCTCACAGGGCGCTATGGCTACACCTTC.

This chain links TRBV2 with TRBJ2-1, with 14 bases lining up with TRBD2. Germline V gene data show CDR1 as SNHLY and CDR2 as FYNNEI. The CDR3 sequence is 15 residues long. V trimming: 5 bases; J trimming: 7 bases; junction bases outside the gene matches: 4. CDR3 nucleotide sequence: TGTGCCAGCAGTTCGAGGACTAGCGGGGGGAATGAGCAGTTCTTC. Protein sequence: CASSSRTSGGNEQFF.

As concerns this clone: One end of the junction does not line up with germline, which may come from a read error. V usage is TRBV7-9 and J usage is TRBJ2-7; D gene ambiguous. Germline CDR1 and CDR2: SEHNR and FQNEAQ (reference sequence). The CDR3 is made up of 11 amino acids. CDR3 in DNA: TGTTCCAGCAGCTTTAACACAGACCAGTACTTC. This sequence encodes CSSSFNTDQYF.

V usage is TRBV5-5 and J usage is TRBJ2-7; D gene uncertain. Per germline, CDR1 SGHKS and CDR2 YYEKEE (reference sequence). The CDR3 totals 12 residues. The V and J ends lost 6 bases and 2 bases respectively, with 9 bases between them. The CDR3 region has the DNA TGTGCCAGCAACCTAGTCGCCTACGAGCAGTACTTC. It specifies CASNLVAYEQYF.

The V call is TRBV11-2, the J call TRBJ2-1, with 9 bases aligning to TRBD1. CDR1 SGHAT and CDR2 FQNNGV come from the germline V gene. The CDR3 is 15 residues long. The V gene end was trimmed by 5 bases and the J gene end by 4 bases; junction bases not matched to a gene: 6. CDR3 sequence reads: CASSLGQGMYNEQFF. Written as DNA, the CDR3 is TGTGCCAGCAGCCTCGGACAGGGGATGTACAATGAGCAGTTCTTC.

This clone was observed a single time. V usage is TRBV11-3 and J usage is TRBJ2-7, with D possibly being TRBD1 (5 bases). V lost 0 bases and J lost 4, with 13 bases in between. Germline V gene data show CDR1 as SGHNT and CDR2 as YENEEA. This CDR3 comprises 15 residues. CDR3 amino acids: CASSLDQGGQYEQYF. For the CDR3, the DNA is TGTGCCAGCAGCTTAGATCAGGGCGGACAATACGAGCAGTACTTC.

The chain uses TRBV9 and TRBJ1-1; the D is unclear. The germline V and J ends were trimmed by 0 bases and 1 base, with 7 bases remaining between them. In germline, CDR1 is SGDLS, CDR2 YYNGEE. This CDR3 is 14 amino acids long. CDR3 loop: CASSVGSRNTEAFF. The CDR3 nucleotides are TGTGCCAGCAGCGTAGGTAGTAGGAACACTGAAGCTTTCTTT. The variable domain in full, completed from reference TRBV9 and TRBJ1-1, reads DSGVTQTPKHLITATGQRVTLRCSPRSGDLSVYWYQQSLDQGLQFLIQYYNGEERAKGNILERFSAQQFPDLHSELNLSSLELGDSALYFCASSVGSRNTEAFFGQGTRLTVV.

The V call is TRBV9, the J call TRBJ1-1; 7 bases agree with TRBD1. Trimming took 3 bases from V and 1 from J; bases not matched to a gene: 27. This CDR3 has 22 amino acids. Germline values: CDR1 SGDLS, CDR2 YYNGEE. CDR3: CASSGPLIAPRDTGARNTEAFF. For the CDR3, the DNA is TGTGCCAGCAGCGGACCTCTAATAGCGCCCAGAGACACAGGGGCCCGGAACACTGAAGCTTTCTTT. The variable domain in full, completed from reference TRBV9 and TRBJ1-1, reads DSGVTQTPKHLITATGQRVTLRCSPRSGDLSVYWYQQSLDQGLQFLIQYYNGEERAKGNILERFSAQQFPDLHSELNLSSLELGDSALYFCASSGPLIAPRDTGARNTEAFFGQGTRLTVV.

The chain is built from TRBV10-1 and TRBJ2-1; tentative D call: TRBD2 (6 bases). The germline CDR1 and CDR2 sequences are WNHNN and SYGVQD (reference sequence). V was cut by 3 bases and J by 5 bases, with 14 bases left in between. This CDR3 is 15 amino acids long. The CDR3 is CASSDRGTGNNEQFF. CDR3 coding DNA: TGCGCCAGCAGTGATCGGGGGACTGGCAACAATGAGCAGTTCTTC.

V usage is TRBV21-1 and J usage is TRBJ2-3; the table's TRBD1 call for D was not verified on the DNA. TRBV21-1 is shown as a pseudogene. The CDR3 covers 18 residues. DNA for the CDR3: TGTGCCAACCAGGGGGGTTTGGGGGGTAGGACGACTACAGATACGCAGTATTTT. It codes for CANQGGLGGRTTTDTQYF.

This chain connects TRBV19 to TRBJ2-1, with D perhaps matching TRBD2 (6 bases). This CDR3 region has 14 residues. The V end was cut by 4 bases, the J end by 9 bases, with 16 bases between. Germline CDR1 and CDR2: LNHDA and SQIVND (reference sequence). This chain's CDR3 is CASSTLLLASEQFF. The CDR3 bases are TGTGCCAGTAGTACCCTCCTCCTAGCGAGTGAGCAGTTCTTC.